This T cell receptor beta chain was retrieved from a study of shared T cell receptors in the human thymus. Here immunoSEQ multiplex PCR was the method, and the copy in TCRdb shows in-frame clones only, minus some. This repertoire shows hundreds of thousands of clones, more than 70% found once; its top ten account for about 0.0094%. The V gene lost 7 bases and the J gene lost 2 bases, with 12 bases spanning the gap. The length of the CDR3 is 13 residues. Germline V gene sequence: CDR1 MDHEN, CDR2 SYDVKM. The same specimen was also included in a second study, on human thymus T cells. That work contributes: Donors consisted of healthy Finnish infants (having corrective surgery for congenital heart defects). Surgeons resected thymus tissue during corrective heart surgery. Across thymic and blood repertoires, the usage of V and J genes appeared to be biased. Unrelated individuals reportedly shared highly overlapping thymic TCR repertoires.

The TCR sequence derives from a boy younger than two with a congenital heart defect. Sequencing input: thymocytes. The chain uses TRBV28 and TRBJ2-7; D ambiguous. The CDR3 coding sequence is TGTGCCAGCAAAACGGGTCAGACCTACGAGCAGTACTTC. Translation: CASKTGQTYEQYF.